This TCR beta chain derives from a study of cytomegalovirus exposure and HLA in healthy donors. Findings and limits, study-wide: A later analysis linked a missense DCLRE1C variant to TCR beta V- and J-gene trimming.

A remark on this clone: Its target is unknown.

In the PCR, 60 Vbeta and 13 Jbeta primers were used. The method was immunoSEQ multiplex PCR; TCRdb's version includes in-frame clones alone and lacks a portion of them. The top ten clones hold 0.58% of a sample with some 220,000 clones, approximately 80% of them seen once. The donors (healthy individuals) were bone marrow donors. This CDR3 has 13 residues. V was clipped by 7 bases and J by 9 bases; unmatched bases: 8. Germline values: CDR1 SQVTM, CDR2 ANQGSEA. The sequencing input was PBMCs. The clonotype comes from a middle-aged woman in good health and CMV-seronegative. This chain joins TRBV29-1 and TRBJ2-4; 11 nucleotides agree with TRBD1. CDR3 region: CSAGQGARSIQYF. The CDR3 nucleotides are TGCAGCGCAGGACAGGGGGCTAGGAGCATTCAGTACTTC.